Listed below are T cell receptor beta chains from one sample, sequenced in a study of T cell responses to AZD1222 COVID-19 vaccine. Clones were read by immunoSEQ multiplex PCR, and TCRdb kept only the in-frame ones, dropping some. In the table there are some 150,000 clones, roughly 91% of which are singletons. The sample in question was peripheral blood, obtained on day 0 of AZD1222 vaccination. The source of these receptors is an adult in good health. The CDR3 runs from the conserved cysteine through the conserved F or W. Each record gives: J gene, D gene, V gene, clone size, CDR3 length, CDR3 DNA, CDR3 protein. The D gene is left open where the match is weak. The listing skips clone size in some rows; elsewhere it reads once, few, many or a size class.

J: TRBJ2-3
D: TRBD2
V: TRBV7-8
size: NA
length: 18
DNA: TGTGCCAGCAGCCCGGGACTAGCGGGAGGCCCTAGCACAGATACGCAGTATTTT
CDR3: CASSPGLAGGPSTDTQYF

J: TRBJ2-7
D: NA
V: TRBV7-4
size: NA
length: 13
DNA: TGTGCCGGGCCTACAGGGATTACCTACGAGCAGTACTTC
CDR3: CAGPTGITYEQYF

J: TRBJ1-3
D: NA
V: TRBV9
size: NA
length: 15
DNA: TGTGCCAGCAGCCCTCGGACAAGCTCTGGAAACACCATATATTTT
CDR3: CASSPRTSSGNTIYF

J: TRBJ1-1
D: NA
V: TRBV28
size: NA
length: 13
DNA: TGTGCCATCTCTCCCGCCAGGAACACTGAAGCTTTCTTT
CDR3: CAISPARNTEAFF

J: TRBJ2-3
D: NA
V: TRBV7-2
size: NA
length: 16
DNA: TGTGCCAGCAGCCCAGGATGGGGATGGGGCACAGATACGCAGTATTTT
CDR3: CASSPGWGWGTDTQYF

J: TRBJ2-7
D: NA
V: TRBV7-9
size: NA
length: 14
DNA: TGTGCCAGCAGCGCCCAGGGTAGTTCCTACGAGCAGTACTTC
CDR3: CASSAQGSSYEQYF

J: TRBJ1-1
D: NA
V: TRBV7-9
size: NA
length: 13
DNA: TGTGCCAGCAGCTTAGACATGAACACTGAAGCTTTCTTT
CDR3: CASSLDMNTEAFF

J: TRBJ1-5
D: NA
V: TRBV5-5
size: NA
length: 15
DNA: TGTGCCAGCAGCTTCGGACCGAATGACAATCAGCCCCAGCATTTT
CDR3: CASSFGPNDNQPQHF

J: TRBJ1-2
D: NA
V: TRBV6-5
size: NA
length: 15
DNA: TGTGCCAGCAGTTATTTTGGCAGGGTCGGCTATGGCTACACCTTC
CDR3: CASSYFGRVGYGYTF

J: TRBJ2-1
D: NA
V: TRBV4-2
size: NA
length: 16
DNA: TGTGCCAGCAGCCAAGATTACCCGGGTCTATACAATGAGCAGTTCTTC
CDR3: CASSQDYPGLYNEQFF

J: TRBJ1-3
D: NA
V: TRBV21-1
size: NA
length: 17
DNA: TGTGCCAGCAGCAAAGAGGGGTATTTGGTCTCTGGAAACACCATATATTTT
CDR3: CASSKEGYLVSGNTIYF

J: TRBJ2-7
D: NA
V: TRBV28
size: NA
length: 12
DNA: TGTGCCAGCATGCGGGCCCACTACGAGCAGTACTTC
CDR3: CASMRAHYEQYF

J: TRBJ2-2
D: TRBD2
V: TRBV19
size: NA
length: 15
DNA: TGTGCCAGTAGTCCGGGGGGGACAAACACCGGGGAGCTGTTTTTT
CDR3: CASSPGGTNTGELFF

J: TRBJ1-1
D: NA
V: TRBV10-3
size: NA
length: 14
DNA: TGTGCCATCAGTCCCCGGGACACGAACACTGAAGCTTTCTTT
CDR3: CAISPRDTNTEAFF

J: TRBJ2-3
D: TRBD2
V: TRBV7-3
size: once
length: 15
DNA: TGTGCCAGCAGCGCAGGGACTAGCGGCACAGATACGCAGTATTTT
CDR3: CASSAGTSGTDTQYF

J: TRBJ2-3
D: NA
V: TRBV7-2
size: once
length: 16
DNA: TGTGCCAGCAGCTTAAGGGCGGGGGCGAGCACAGATACGCAGTATTTT
CDR3: CASSLRAGASTDTQYF

J: TRBJ1-2
D: NA
V: TRBV6-6
size: NA
length: 16
DNA: TGTGCCAGCAGACAGGACATTAGCGGAGCTAACTATGGCTACACCTTC
CDR3: CASRQDISGANYGYTF

J: TRBJ2-3
D: TRBD2
V: TRBV7-2
size: NA
length: 16
DNA: TGTGCCAGCAGCTTAGTTGGGACTAGCGCCACAGATACGCAGTATTTT
CDR3: CASSLVGTSATDTQYF

J: TRBJ2-3
D: NA
V: TRBV15
size: NA
length: 16
DNA: TGTGCCACCAGCTTCCGGACACGTTCTAGCACAGATACGCAGTATTTT
CDR3: CATSFRTRSSTDTQYF

J: TRBJ1-3
D: TRBD1
V: TRBV4-2
size: NA
length: 15
DNA: TGTGCCAGCAGCGAACTTGGGACAGCTGGAAACACCATATATTTT
CDR3: CASSELGTAGNTIYF

J: TRBJ2-7
D: TRBD1
V: TRBV4-1
size: NA
length: 16
DNA: TGCGCCAGCAGCCAACGTGACAGGGTCGATCGGTACGAGCAGTACTTC
CDR3: CASSQRDRVDRYEQYF

J: TRBJ2-4
D: NA
V: TRBV3-1/TRBV3-2
size: NA
length: 13
DNA: TGTGCCAGCAGCCAGACAGCCTTAAACATTCAGTACTTC
CDR3: CASSQTALNIQYF

J: TRBJ1-1
D: NA
V: TRBV18
size: once
length: 14
DNA: TGTGCCAGCTCACCCTCGACAGGAAACACTGAAGCTTTCTTT
CDR3: CASSPSTGNTEAFF

J: TRBJ2-5
D: TRBD2
V: TRBV7-2
size: NA
length: 17
DNA: TGTGCCAGCAGCCCTGGGAGGATGACTAGGGGAGGGGAGACCCAGTACTTC
CDR3: CASSPGRMTRGGETQYF

J: TRBJ2-7
D: NA
V: TRBV7-8
size: NA
length: 15
DNA: TGTGCCAGCAGCTCCGGGACGGTCCGGGGGTACGAGCAGTACTTC
CDR3: CASSSGTVRGYEQYF

J: TRBJ1-2
D: TRBD1
V: TRBV6-5
size: NA
length: 14
DNA: TGTGCCAGCAGTTCGACAGGGACTAACTATGGCTACACCTTC
CDR3: CASSSTGTNYGYTF

J: TRBJ1-5
D: NA
V: TRBV2
size: NA
length: 14
DNA: TGTGCCAGCAGTGAGACAGCGAGAAATCAGCCCCAGCATTTT
CDR3: CASSETARNQPQHF

J: TRBJ1-1
D: NA
V: TRBV5-1
size: NA
length: 16
DNA: TGCGCCAGCAGCTTGGCCCCGCCGGGCGTCGGTAACAAAGCTTTCTTT
CDR3: CASSLAPPGVGNKAFF

J: TRBJ1-5
D: TRBD1
V: TRBV7-9
size: NA
length: 14
DNA: TGTGCCAGCAGCTTAGGGCAGGGGGGTCAGCCCCAGCATTTT
CDR3: CASSLGQGGQPQHF

J: TRBJ1-1
D: NA
V: TRBV7-9
size: NA
length: 13
DNA: TGTGCCAGCAGCTTAGCAGGGATCACTGAAGCTTTCTTT
CDR3: CASSLAGITEAFF

J: TRBJ1-3
D: NA
V: TRBV18
size: NA
length: 14
DNA: TGTGCCACCGCAGAAAAACACTCTGGAAACACCATATATTTT
CDR3: CATAEKHSGNTIYF

J: TRBJ1-3
D: NA
V: TRBV7-9
size: NA
length: 13
DNA: TGTGCCAGCAGCCCGAGCTCTGGAAACACCATATATTTT
CDR3: CASSPSSGNTIYF

J: TRBJ2-3
D: TRBD2
V: TRBV7-3
size: NA
length: 15
DNA: TGTGCCAGCAGCTTAACTAGCGGGAGGGGAGATACGCAGTATTTT
CDR3: CASSLTSGRGDTQYF

J: TRBJ2-7
D: TRBD2
V: TRBV2
size: NA
length: 16
DNA: TGTGCCAGCAGCTTGGGTAGCGGGAGGCTGTTCTACGAGCAGTACTTC
CDR3: CASSLGSGRLFYEQYF

J: TRBJ1-1
D: NA
V: TRBV6-5
size: NA
length: 14
DNA: TGTGCCAGCAGTTATTCGGTGTTACGGCCTGAAGCTTTCTTT
CDR3: CASSYSVLRPEAFF

J: TRBJ1-2
D: NA
V: TRBV6-4
size: NA
length: 16
DNA: TGTGCCAGCAGACCCGCCCTTACAGGGAATAAGGGTGGCTACACCTTC
CDR3: CASRPALTGNKGGYTF

J: TRBJ2-5
D: TRBD2
V: TRBV6-6
size: NA
length: 15
DNA: TGTGCCAGCAGCCTGCGTAGTCCGTGGGGGGGGACCCAGTACTTC
CDR3: CASSLRSPWGGTQYF

J: TRBJ2-5
D: NA
V: TRBV5-6
size: NA
length: 10
DNA: TGTGCCAGCAGCGGGGAGACCCAGTACTTC
CDR3: CASSGETQYF

J: TRBJ2-1
D: TRBD2
V: TRBV7-9
size: NA
length: 17
DNA: TGTGCCAGCATCCCCGCCTGGACTAGCGGCCTAGGTGGTGAGCAGTTCTTC
CDR3: CASIPAWTSGLGGEQFF

J: TRBJ2-2
D: NA
V: TRBV12-3/TRBV12-4
size: NA
length: 13
DNA: TGTGCCAGCAGTTTAGGGTGGAGCGGGGAGCTGTTTTTT
CDR3: CASSLGWSGELFF

J: TRBJ1-3
D: NA
V: TRBV3-1/TRBV3-2
size: NA
length: 17
DNA: TGTGCCAGCAGCCGAGGCGCGATTGGGACTTCTGGAAACACCATATATTTT
CDR3: CASSRGAIGTSGNTIYF